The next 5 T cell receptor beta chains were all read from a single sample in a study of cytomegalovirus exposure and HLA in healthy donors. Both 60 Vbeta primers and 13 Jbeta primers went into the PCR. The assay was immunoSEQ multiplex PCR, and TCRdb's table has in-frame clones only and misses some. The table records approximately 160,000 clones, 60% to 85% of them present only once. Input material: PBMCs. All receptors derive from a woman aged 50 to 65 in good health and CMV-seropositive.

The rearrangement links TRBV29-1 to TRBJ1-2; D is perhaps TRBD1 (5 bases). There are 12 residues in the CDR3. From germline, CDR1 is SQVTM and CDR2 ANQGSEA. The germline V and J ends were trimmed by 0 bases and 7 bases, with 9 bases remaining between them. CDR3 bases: TGCAGCGTTGAAGAGGTGGGGGGTGGCTACACCTTC. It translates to CSVEEVGGGYTF.

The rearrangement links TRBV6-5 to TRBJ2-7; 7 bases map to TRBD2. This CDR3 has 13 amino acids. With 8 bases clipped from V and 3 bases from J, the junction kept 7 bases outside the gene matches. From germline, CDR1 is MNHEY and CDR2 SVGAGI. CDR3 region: CASRRGGSYEQYF. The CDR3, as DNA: TGTGCCAGCCGGAGGGGCGGGAGCTACGAGCAGTACTTC.

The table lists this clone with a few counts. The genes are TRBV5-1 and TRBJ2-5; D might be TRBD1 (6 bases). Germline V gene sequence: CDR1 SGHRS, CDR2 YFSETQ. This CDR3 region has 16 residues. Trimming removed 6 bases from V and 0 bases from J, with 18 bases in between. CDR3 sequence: CASKQGSPVNQETQYF. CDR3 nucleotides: TGCGCCAGCAAACAGGGTTCTCCGGTCAACCAAGAGACCCAGTACTTC.

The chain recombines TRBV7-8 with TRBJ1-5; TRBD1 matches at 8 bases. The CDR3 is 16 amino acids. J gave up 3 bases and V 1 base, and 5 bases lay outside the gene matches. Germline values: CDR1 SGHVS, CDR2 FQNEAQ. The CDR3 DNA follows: TGTGCCAGCAGCTTAGATGACAGGGGACTCAATCAGCCCCAGCATTTT. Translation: CASSLDDRGLNQPQHF.

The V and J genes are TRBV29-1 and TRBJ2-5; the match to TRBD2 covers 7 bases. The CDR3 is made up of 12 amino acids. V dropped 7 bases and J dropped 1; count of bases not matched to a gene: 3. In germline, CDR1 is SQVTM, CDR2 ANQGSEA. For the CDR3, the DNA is TGCAGCGGGAGGGAGGGCCAAGAGACCCAGTACTTC. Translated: CSGREGQETQYF.